This T cell receptor (beta chain) comes out of a study of T cell repertoires in cytomegalovirus infection. As for the study in general: Well-studied HLA-B-restricted CMV epitopes were used in the study alongside recently identified HLA-C-restricted ones. Both a matching HLA type and CMV infection were indicated by public TCR beta signatures. Study-wide results and caveats: The ex vivo response showed dominance by HLA-C-restricted CMV-specific TCR beta clonotypes.

As to this clonotype: The antigen is unknown. This may stem from a read error, because a much larger clone lies one nucleotide away.

This CDR3 has 17 amino acids. Germline lookup yields CDR1 SGHTA and CDR2 FQGNSA. Each CDR3 protein gets one entry after TCRdb re-called the reads with MiXCR. The table records a few hundred thousand distinct CDR3 sequences, about 33% of them present only once. The material sequenced was cultured PBMCs, taken from culture after CMV antigen stimulation. The receptor comes from a human donor in good health (CMV status not recorded). Some clones in this sample may be carry-over from other donors' samples. The V gene is TRBV7-2, the J gene TRBJ2-1; a possible D gene is TRBD2 (5 bases). The CDR3 is CASSLVGGESSYDEQFF. CDR3 DNA: TGTGCCAGCAGCTTAGTCGGTGGGGAGAGCTCCTACGATGAGCAGTTCTTC. Supplemented by reference TRBV7-2 and TRBJ2-1, the full variable domain reads GAGVSQSPSNKVTEKGKDVELRCDPISGHTALYWYRQSLGQGLEFLIYFQGNSAPDKSGLPSDRFSAERTGGSVSTLTIQRTQQEDSAVYLCASSLVGGESSYDEQFFGPGTRLTVL.